Shown below are 11 T cell receptor beta chains from a single sample sequenced in a study of T cell clonality in common variable immunodeficiency. This table comes from immunoSEQ multiplex PCR, and its TCRdb copy is limited to in-frame clones, with some not included. The sample includes 25,000 to 35,000 clones, none of them occurring once. For these receptors, no antigen is known. General study points: Fewer deletions and N-nucleotide insertions were reportedly seen in common variable immunodeficiency TCR beta sequences.

Input material: peripheral blood mononuclear cells. The receptor source for this set is a human donor with common variable immunodeficiency.

This clone was counted many times. The read terminates 3 residues before the CDR3 end, so the remaining end is supplied by the germline J gene. The gene calls are TRBV5-1 and TRBJ2-3; D unresolved. Trimming pared 0 bases from V and 0 bases from J, leaving 8 bases between. Germline CDR1 reads SGHRS; CDR2 reads YFSETQ. This CDR3 is built from 15 residues. The CDR3 reads CASSLVGGSTDTQYF. The CDR3 bases that were read are TGCGCCAGCAGCTTGGTTGGCGGAAGCACAGATACG. Complete variable domain (other parts from reference TRBV5-1 and TRBJ2-3): KAGVTQTPRYLIKTRGQQVTLSCSPISGHRSVSWYQQTPGQGLQFLFEYFSETQRNKGNFPGRFSGRQFSNSRSEMNVSTLELGDSALYLCASSLVGGSTDTQYFGPGTRLTVL.

This clone was detected many times. The CDR3 goes on 3 residues after the read ends, and that part is filled in from the germline J gene. V is TRBV10-1 and J is TRBJ1-1; D is possibly TRBD1 (6 bases). The CDR3 totals 18 residues. V was pared by 10 bases and J by 1 base, with 28 bases between. The germline V gene has CDR1 WNHNN and CDR2 SYGVQD (reference sequence). Incomplete CDR3 DNA: TGCGCCAACCCTTTAATTCAGGGGAAAGTACACGGGAACACTGAA. This translates into CANPLIQGKVHGNTE. The complete CDR3 sequence is CANPLIQGKVHGNTEAFF.

In its sample, this clone was seen many times. The read finishes 3 residues shy of the CDR3 end, and the germline J gene is used to complete it. This chain joins TRBV18 and TRBJ2-7; the D gene is possibly TRBD2 (6 bases). The germline V and J ends were trimmed by 6 bases and 0 bases, with 15 bases remaining between them. The length of the CDR3 is 15 residues. CDR1 and CDR2 from the germline V gene are KGHSH and LQKENI. The CDR3 spells CASSFGGAGSYEQYF. Partial CDR3 DNA: TGTGCCAGCTCCTTCGGCGGGGCGGGCTCCTACGAG.

To note about this clone: The read gets to within 3 residues of the CDR3 end, and the germline J gene fills in the rest. The gene calls are TRBV18 and TRBJ2-7; 10 nucleotides align to TRBD2. The CDR3 runs to 16 residues. The V gene end was trimmed by 3 bases and the J gene end by 5 bases; junction bases not matched to a gene: 10. Germline values: CDR1 KGHSH, CDR2 LQKENI. The part of the CDR3 DNA that was read is TGTGCCAGCTCACCTAGCCTAGCGGGAGCATCCCACGAG. Translation gives CASSPSLAGASHE. The full CDR3 sequence reads CASSPSLAGASHEQYF.

There are many counts of this clone. The observed sequence ends 3 residues before the CDR3 terminus, with the missing tail filled in from the germline J gene. This chain joins TRBV7-9 and TRBJ2-1, with unresolved D. The V gene lost 3 bases and the J gene lost 0 bases, with 9 bases spanning the gap. The germline V gene has CDR1 SEHNR and CDR2 FQNEAQ (reference sequence). The CDR3 contains 15 residues. The chain's CDR3 is CASSLAESSYNEQFF. The CDR3 DNA, read in part, is TGTGCCAGCAGCTTGGCGGAGAGCTCCTACAATGAG.

By sample fraction, this clone is medium-sized (0.01 to 0.1%). The read ends 3 residues shy of where the CDR3 ends; the end is completed using the germline J gene. This rearrangement joins TRBV29-1 to TRBJ2-3; the D gene is possibly TRBD2 (5 bases). This CDR3 has 14 residues. Germline lookup yields CDR1 SQVTM and CDR2 ANQGSEA. V was trimmed by 6 bases and J by 2 bases, leaving 15 bases between them. Here the CDR3 reads CSVSLASHTDTQYF. The CDR3 DNA, read in part, is TGCAGCGTGAGTTTAGCGAGCCACACAGATACG.

This clone was counted at least ten times. The read terminates 3 residues ahead of where the CDR3 ends, so the germline J gene completes it. The V gene is TRBV6-1, the J gene TRBJ2-1; 12 nucleotides match TRBD2. Trimming took 4 bases from V and 5 from J; bases not matched to a gene: 6. CDR1 is MNHNS and CDR2 is SASEGT in the germline V gene. The CDR3 spans 16 residues. The CDR3 reads CASSGLAGVGNNEQFF. CDR3 bases read: TGTGCCAGCAGTGGACTAGCGGGAGTTGGTAACAATGAG.

This clone was counted a few times. The missing CDR3 end, 3 residues past where the read stops, is filled in from the germline J gene. The chain is built from TRBV5-1 and TRBJ2-7; 10 bases are a match to TRBD1. Looked up from germline, CDR1 is SGHRS and CDR2 is YFSETQ. V was clipped by 5 bases and J by 4 bases; unmatched bases: 3. The CDR3 has 13 residues. The CDR3 region is CASRTGGDYEQYF. The sequenced part of the CDR3 DNA is TGCGCCAGCAGGACAGGGGGCGATTACGAG. The full variable domain, in which reference TRBV5-1 and TRBJ2-7 provide the parts outside the CDR3, is KAGVTQTPRYLIKTRGQQVTLSCSPISGHRSVSWYQQTPGQGLQFLFEYFSETQRNKGNFPGRFSGRQFSNSRSEMNVSTLELGDSALYLCASRTGGDYEQYFGPGTRLTVT.

Points on this clone: The CDR3 goes on 3 residues after the read ends, and that part is filled in from the germline J gene. Other DNA sequences from this sample encode an identical CDR3 as well. The J gene is TRBJ2-1, the V gene TRBV7-6; 10 bases fit TRBD2. J gave up 9 bases and V 4 bases, and 12 bases lay outside the gene matches. This CDR3 is 16 amino acids long. CDR1 and CDR2 (germline): SGHVS, FNYEAQ. CDR3 amino acids: CASSSLGAGGPGEQFF. The sequenced CDR3 bases are TGTGCCAGCAGCTCACTGGGAGCGGGAGGGCCTGGTGAG. Based on the CDR3 plus reference TRBV7-6 and TRBJ2-1, the full variable domain is GAGVSQSPRYKVTKRGQDVALRCDPISGHVSLYWYRQALGQGPEFLTYFNYEAQQDKSGLPNDRFSAERPEGSISTLTIQRTEQRDSAMYRCASSSLGAGGPGEQFFGPGTRLTVL.

This clone was counted at least ten times. The read gets to within 3 residues of the CDR3 end, and the germline J gene fills in the rest. V is TRBV11-3 and J is TRBJ2-1; maybe TRBD2 (5 bases). Trimming cost V 0 bases and J 4 bases, with 7 bases left between them. CDR3 length: 14 residues. CDR1 is SGHNT and CDR2 is YENEEA in the germline V gene. The CDR3 loop is CASSLDRGYNEQFF. CDR3 DNA, as far as it was read: TGTGCCAGCAGCTTAGATCGGGGTTACAATGAG.

In its sample, this clone was seen many times. The read ends 3 residues early relative to the CDR3; the germline J gene fills the gap. The rearrangement links TRBV19 to TRBJ2-7; 8 nucleotides line up with TRBD1. CDR1 and CDR2 (germline): LNHDA, SQIVND (reference sequence). J lost 3 bases, V lost 3 bases, and 7 bases had no gene match. The CDR3 runs 15 residues. CDR3 sequence reads: CASSISDGTGYEQYF. Incomplete CDR3 DNA: TGTGCCAGTAGTATCAGTGACGGGACAGGCTACGAG.